This T cell receptor beta chain emerged from a study of patients and donors after allogeneic stem cell transplantation. TCRdb itself ran the RT-PCR reads through MiXCR, one entry per CDR3 protein. Among 400,000 to 500,000 distinct CDR3 sequences listed, 16% were seen once. This CDR3 has 15 amino acids. The V gene lost 1 base and the J gene lost 8 bases, with 14 bases spanning the gap. Germline V lookup: CDR1 LGHNA, CDR2 YNFKEQ. Sequenced: blood, either unsorted or a sorted T cell fraction (not recorded which). The chain is built from TRBV4-2 and TRBJ2-2; D is undetermined. The sequence came from a human donor who was either an allogeneic HSCT recipient or a stem cell or donor lymphocyte infusion donor (not recorded which). It is not recorded whose cells these are; they may come from a transplant donor. The CDR3 sequence: CASSQVGQPRGELFF. The CDR3 DNA is TGTGCCAGCAGCCAAGTTGGTCAGCCTAGGGGGGAGCTGTTTTTT.